The 13 T cell receptor beta chains presented below share a single source sample, sequenced in a study of human T cells and chemical hapten exposure. Each CDR3 protein is one row after TCRdb ran MiXCR on the RACE reads. The sample holds fewer than 200,000 distinct CDR3 sequences; around 30% are singletons and the top ten take roughly 3%. Time point in this sample: pre-sensitization, week 0. Noted treatment: therapeutic diphenylcyclopropenone sensitization with weekly scalp DPC. Sequenced material: whole blood, taken in connection with sensitization to the hapten diphenylcyclopropenone (DPC). Receptors originate from a woman aged 25 to 39 with alopecia areata. Some clones in this sample may be carry-over from other donors' samples.

This rearrangement joins TRBV29-1 to TRBJ2-1, with TRBD1 identical over 8 bases. This CDR3 is 14 amino acids long. Trimming at V came to 7 bases and at J to 5 bases, leaving 10 bases not matched to a gene. The germline CDR1 and CDR2 sequences are SQVTM and ANQGSEA. DNA of the CDR3: TGCAGCGCCAGGACAGGGTTCGCACACAATGAGCAGTTCTTC. It specifies CSARTGFAHNEQFF.

The table lists this clonotype with a few counts. The chain has TRBV12-3 or TRBV12-4 and TRBJ1-6, with D unresolved. The germline V and J ends were trimmed by 3 bases and 7 bases, with 16 bases remaining between them. The CDR3 is made up of 16 amino acids. The chain's CDR3 is CASSLFPGLPNSPLHF. The CDR3 nucleotides read TGTGCCAGCAGTTTGTTTCCCGGACTTCCCAATTCACCCCTCCACTTT.

The V gene is TRBV29-1, the J gene TRBJ2-5, with 11 nucleotides matching TRBD2. The CDR3 runs 13 residues. The junction had 8 bases not matched to a gene; V was cut back by 7 bases and J by 7 bases. Germline V gene data show CDR1 as SQVTM and CDR2 as ANQGSEA. CDR3 amino acids: CSATSGDRGTQYF. The CDR3 DNA follows: TGCAGCGCGACTAGCGGGGATAGAGGGACCCAGTACTTC.

The J gene is TRBJ2-1, the V gene TRBV20-1; 15 nucleotides agree with TRBD2. From germline, CDR1 is DFQATT and CDR2 SNEGSKA (reference sequence). V was pared by 7 bases and J by 7 bases, with 5 bases of the junction left unmatched. The CDR3 loop spans 14 amino acids. CDR3 region: CSVTGLAGGNEQFF. The CDR3 region has the DNA TGCAGTGTCACCGGACTAGCGGGGGGGAATGAGCAGTTCTTC.

This clonotype was counted many times. The chain uses TRBV10-3 and TRBJ1-5; TRBD1 aligns across 7 bases. The germline CDR1 and CDR2 sequences are ENHRY and SYGVKD. V lost 6 bases to trimming and J lost 5 bases; unmatched junction nucleotides: 7. The CDR3 covers 14 residues. The CDR3 loop is CAIRGDSWDQPQHF. The CDR3 DNA follows: TGTGCCATCAGGGGGGACAGTTGGGATCAGCCCCAGCATTTT.

The gene calls are TRBV5-1 and TRBJ1-4; 12 positions match TRBD1. This CDR3 region has 16 residues. V was pared by 4 bases and J by 6 bases, with 7 bases of the junction left unmatched. Germline V gene sequence: CDR1 SGHRS, CDR2 YFSETQ. CDR3 in amino acids: CASSRGTGGFHEKLFF. The CDR3 coding sequence is TGCGCCAGCAGCCGGGGGACAGGGGGCTTTCATGAAAAACTGTTTTTT.

This clonotype has a handful of counts. The V and J genes are TRBV5-1 and TRBJ2-4; D ambiguous. V was pared by 0 bases and J by 5 bases, with 15 bases between. CDR1 SGHRS and CDR2 YFSETQ come from the germline V gene. This CDR3 has 16 amino acids. CDR3 sequence: CASSLADTVLQNIQYF. The CDR3 nucleotides read TGCGCCAGCAGCTTGGCCGACACTGTCCTCCAAAACATTCAGTACTTC.

This clonotype came up a few times. This chain connects TRBV28 to TRBJ2-7, with 7 nucleotides matching TRBD2. CDR3 size: 16 residues. Germline CDR1 and CDR2: MDHEN and SYDVKM. V trimming: 2 bases; J trimming: 3 bases; junction bases outside the gene matches: 10. The CDR3 spells CASSLLEAGLVYEQYF. The CDR3 region has the DNA TGTGCCAGCAGTTTACTGGAAGCGGGGCTTGTCTACGAGCAGTACTTC.

The V gene is TRBV20-1, the J gene TRBJ2-1; possibly TRBD2 for D (6 bases). V was shortened by 0 bases and J by 9 bases, with 15 bases between the two germline ends. Germline V CDR1 and CDR2: DFQATT, SNEGSKA (reference sequence). The CDR3 consists of 14 residues. The CDR3 DNA is TGCAGTGCTAGAGATAGGGGCGGGATCGGTGAGCAGTTCTTC. Protein sequence: CSARDRGGIGEQFF.

The chain uses TRBV7-9 and TRBJ2-1; 7 bases are a match to TRBD2. V lost 7 bases, J lost 14 bases, and 11 bases stayed unmatched. Germline values: CDR1 SEHNR, CDR2 FQNEAQ (reference sequence). The CDR3 is 12 residues long. The CDR3, as DNA: TGTGCCAGCAAAAAAGGAGCGGGACGGGAGTTCTTC. It specifies CASKKGAGREFF. Together with reference TRBV7-9 and TRBJ2-1, the CDR3 gives the full variable domain: DTGVSQNPRHKITKRGQNVTFRCDPISEHNRLYWYRQTLGQGPEFLTYFQNEAQLEKSRLLSDRFSAERPKGSFSTLEIQRTEQGDSAMYLCASKKGAGREFFGPGTRLTVL.

The genes are TRBV5-6 and TRBJ1-6; TRBD1 is a possible D gene (5 bases). Germline CDR1 and CDR2: SGHDT and YYEEEE. Trimming cost V 1 base and J 0 bases, with 23 bases left between them. The CDR3 runs to 21 residues. CDR3 bases: TGTGCCAGCAGCTTGATGAGGGGAAGTTTAACTTTGAGCTCCTATAATTCACCCCTCCACTTT. It translates to CASSLMRGSLTLSSYNSPLHF. Based on the CDR3 plus reference TRBV5-6 and TRBJ1-6, the full variable domain is DAGVTQSPTHLIKTRGQQVTLRCSPKSGHDTVSWYQQALGQGPQFIFQYYEEEERQRGNFPDRFSGHQFPNYSSELNVNALLLGDSALYLCASSLMRGSLTLSSYNSPLHFGNGTRLTVT.

The V and J genes are TRBV28 and TRBJ1-1; possibly TRBD1 for D (5 bases). Trimming took off 5 bases at V and 10 bases at J, with 20 bases between the two ends. Looked up from germline, CDR1 is MDHEN and CDR2 is SYDVKM. The CDR3 totals 14 residues. The CDR3 coding sequence is TGTGCCAGCAGTCCTACTCGAGTAACAGGAGGAGCTTTCTTT. It yields the protein CASSPTRVTGGAFF.

The rearrangement joins TRBV24-1 to TRBJ2-1; D is ambiguous. V was trimmed by 5 bases and J by 0 bases, leaving 13 bases between them. This CDR3 has 16 residues. Germline V lookup: CDR1 KGHDR, CDR2 SFDVKD. The DNA for the CDR3 is TGTGCCACCAGTGGCCCACAGATTTCCTCCTACAATGAGCAGTTCTTC. Residues: CATSGPQISSYNEQFF.